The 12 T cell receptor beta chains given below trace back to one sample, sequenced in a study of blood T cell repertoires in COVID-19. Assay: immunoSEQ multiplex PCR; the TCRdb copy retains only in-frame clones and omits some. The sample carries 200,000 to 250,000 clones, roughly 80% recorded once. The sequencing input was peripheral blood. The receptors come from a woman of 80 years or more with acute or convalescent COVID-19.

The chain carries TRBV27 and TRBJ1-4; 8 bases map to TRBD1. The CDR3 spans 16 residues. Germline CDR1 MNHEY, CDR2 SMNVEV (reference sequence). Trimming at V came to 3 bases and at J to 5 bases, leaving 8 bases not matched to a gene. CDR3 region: CASSFGTGWGNEKLFF. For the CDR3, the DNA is TGTGCCAGCAGTTTCGGGACAGGATGGGGGAATGAAAAACTGTTTTTT.

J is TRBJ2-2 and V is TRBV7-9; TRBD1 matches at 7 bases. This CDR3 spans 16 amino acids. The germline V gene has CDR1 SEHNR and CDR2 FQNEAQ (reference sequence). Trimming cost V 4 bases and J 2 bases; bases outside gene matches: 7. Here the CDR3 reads CASSSWTGANTGELFF. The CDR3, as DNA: TGTGCCAGCAGCTCCTGGACAGGAGCCAACACCGGGGAGCTGTTTTTT. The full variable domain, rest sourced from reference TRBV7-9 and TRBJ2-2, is DTGVSQNPRHKITKRGQNVTFRCDPISEHNRLYWYRQTLGQGPEFLTYFQNEAQLEKSRLLSDRFSAERPKGSFSTLEIQRTEQGDSAMYLCASSSWTGANTGELFFGEGSRLTVL.

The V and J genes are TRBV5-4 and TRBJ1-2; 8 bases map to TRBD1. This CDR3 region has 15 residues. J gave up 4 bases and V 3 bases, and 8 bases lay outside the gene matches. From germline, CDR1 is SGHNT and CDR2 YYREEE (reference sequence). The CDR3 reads CASSSGQGLSYGYTF. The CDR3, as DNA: TGTGCCAGCAGCTCCGGACAGGGACTTAGCTATGGCTACACCTTC.

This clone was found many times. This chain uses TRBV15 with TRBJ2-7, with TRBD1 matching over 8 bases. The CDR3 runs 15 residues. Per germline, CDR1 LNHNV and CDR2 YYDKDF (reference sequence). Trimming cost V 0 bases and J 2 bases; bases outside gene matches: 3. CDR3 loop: CATSREGTGAYEQYF. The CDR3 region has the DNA TGTGCCACCAGCAGAGAAGGGACAGGCGCCTACGAGCAGTACTTC.

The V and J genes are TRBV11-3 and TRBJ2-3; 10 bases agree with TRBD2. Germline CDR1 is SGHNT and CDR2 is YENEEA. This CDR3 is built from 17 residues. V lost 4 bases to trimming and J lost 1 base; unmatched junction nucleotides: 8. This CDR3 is CASSSPGAGGGTDTQYF. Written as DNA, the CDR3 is TGTGCCAGCAGCTCCCCTGGAGCGGGAGGGGGCACAGATACGCAGTATTTT.

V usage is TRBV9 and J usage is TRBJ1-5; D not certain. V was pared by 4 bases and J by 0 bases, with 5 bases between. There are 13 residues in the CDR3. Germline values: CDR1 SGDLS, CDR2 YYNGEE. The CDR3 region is CASSQHSNQPQHF. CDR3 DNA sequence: TGTGCCAGCAGCCAACATAGCAATCAGCCCCAGCATTTT. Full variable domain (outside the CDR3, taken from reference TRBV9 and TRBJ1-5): DSGVTQTPKHLITATGQRVTLRCSPRSGDLSVYWYQQSLDQGLQFLIQYYNGEERAKGNILERFSAQQFPDLHSELNLSSLELGDSALYFCASSQHSNQPQHFGDGTRLSIL.

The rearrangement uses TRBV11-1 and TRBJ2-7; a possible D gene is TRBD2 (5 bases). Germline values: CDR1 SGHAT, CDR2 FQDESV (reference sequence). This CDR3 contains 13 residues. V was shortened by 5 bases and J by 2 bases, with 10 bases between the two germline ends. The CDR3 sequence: CASSPWGAYEQYF. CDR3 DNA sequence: TGTGCCAGCAGCCCCTGGGGAGCCTACGAGCAGTACTTC.

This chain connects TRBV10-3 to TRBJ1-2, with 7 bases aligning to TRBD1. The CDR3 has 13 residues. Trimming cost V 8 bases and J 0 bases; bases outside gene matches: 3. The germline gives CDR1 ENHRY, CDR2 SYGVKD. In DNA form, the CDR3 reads TGTGCCATCGGGGACAGCCCTAACTATGGCTACACCTTC. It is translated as CAIGDSPNYGYTF.

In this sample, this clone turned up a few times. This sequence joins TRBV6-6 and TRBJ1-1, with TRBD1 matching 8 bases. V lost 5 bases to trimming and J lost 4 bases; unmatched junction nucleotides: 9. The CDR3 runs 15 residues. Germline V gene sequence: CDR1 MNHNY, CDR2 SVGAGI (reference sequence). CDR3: CASSASTTGVTEAFF. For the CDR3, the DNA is TGTGCCAGCAGTGCCTCTACGACAGGGGTCACTGAAGCTTTCTTT.

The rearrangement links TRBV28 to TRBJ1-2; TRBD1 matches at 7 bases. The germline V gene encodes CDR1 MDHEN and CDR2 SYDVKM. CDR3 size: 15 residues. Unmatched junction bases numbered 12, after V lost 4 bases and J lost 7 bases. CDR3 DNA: TGTGCCAGCAGTTCCCGGCTCGACAGGGTAGTTGGCTACACCTTC. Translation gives CASSSRLDRVVGYTF.

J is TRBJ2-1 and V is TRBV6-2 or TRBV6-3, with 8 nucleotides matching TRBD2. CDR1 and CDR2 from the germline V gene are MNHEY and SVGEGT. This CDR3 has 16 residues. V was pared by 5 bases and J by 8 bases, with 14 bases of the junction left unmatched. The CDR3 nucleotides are TGTGCCAGCAGTGACCAACTGGCGGGGGGTAGGTATGAGCAGTTCTTC. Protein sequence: CASSDQLAGGRYEQFF.

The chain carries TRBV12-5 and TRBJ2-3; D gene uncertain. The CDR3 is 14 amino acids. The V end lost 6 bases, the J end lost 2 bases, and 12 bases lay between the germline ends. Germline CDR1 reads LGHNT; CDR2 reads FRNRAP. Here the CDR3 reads CASGVGQTTDTQYF. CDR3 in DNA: TGTGCTAGTGGAGTTGGGCAAACCACAGATACGCAGTATTTT. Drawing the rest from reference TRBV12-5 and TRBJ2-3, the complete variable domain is DARVTQTPRHKVTEMGQEVTMRCQPILGHNTVFWYRQTMMQGLELLAYFRNRAPLDDSGMPKDRFSAEMPDATLATLKIQPSEPRDSAVYFCASGVGQTTDTQYFGPGTRLTVL.